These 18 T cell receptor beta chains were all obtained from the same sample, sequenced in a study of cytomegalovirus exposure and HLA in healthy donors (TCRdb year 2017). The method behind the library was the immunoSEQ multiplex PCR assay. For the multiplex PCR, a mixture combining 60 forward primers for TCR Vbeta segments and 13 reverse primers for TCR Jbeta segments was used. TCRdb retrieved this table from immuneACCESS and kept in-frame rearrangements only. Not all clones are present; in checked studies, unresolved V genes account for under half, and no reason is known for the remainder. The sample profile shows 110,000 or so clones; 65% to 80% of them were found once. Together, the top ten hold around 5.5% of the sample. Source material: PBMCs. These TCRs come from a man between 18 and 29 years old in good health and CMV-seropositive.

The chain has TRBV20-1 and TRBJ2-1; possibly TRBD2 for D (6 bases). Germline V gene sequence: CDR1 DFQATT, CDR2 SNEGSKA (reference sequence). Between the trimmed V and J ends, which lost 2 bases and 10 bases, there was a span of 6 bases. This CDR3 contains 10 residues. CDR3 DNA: TGCAGTGCTAGACTAGCGGAGCAGTTCTTC. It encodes CSARLAEQFF.

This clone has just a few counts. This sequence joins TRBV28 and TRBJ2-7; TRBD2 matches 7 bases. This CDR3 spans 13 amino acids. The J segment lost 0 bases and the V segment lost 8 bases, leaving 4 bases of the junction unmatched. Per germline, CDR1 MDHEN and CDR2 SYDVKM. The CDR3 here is CASRGGNSYEQYF. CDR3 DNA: TGTGCCAGCCGGGGAGGGAACTCCTACGAGCAGTACTTC.

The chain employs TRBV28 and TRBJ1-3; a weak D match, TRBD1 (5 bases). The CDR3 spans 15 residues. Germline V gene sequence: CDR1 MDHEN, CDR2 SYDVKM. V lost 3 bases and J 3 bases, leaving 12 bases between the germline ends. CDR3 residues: CASSFGGFLGNTIYF. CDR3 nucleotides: TGTGCCAGCAGTTTCGGGGGATTTCTTGGAAACACCATATATTTT.

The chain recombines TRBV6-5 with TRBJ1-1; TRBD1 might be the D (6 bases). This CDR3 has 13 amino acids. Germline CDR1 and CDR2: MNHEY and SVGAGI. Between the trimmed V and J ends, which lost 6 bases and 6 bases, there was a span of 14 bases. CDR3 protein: CASRQGFESEAFF. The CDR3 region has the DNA TGTGCCAGCAGACAGGGTTTTGAGTCTGAAGCTTTCTTT.

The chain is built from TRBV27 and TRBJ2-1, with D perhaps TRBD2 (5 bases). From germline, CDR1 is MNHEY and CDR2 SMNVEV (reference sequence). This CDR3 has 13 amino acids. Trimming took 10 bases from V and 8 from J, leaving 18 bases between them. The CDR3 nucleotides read TGTGCCACGCGGGTAGGTACGGCGGATGAGCAGTTCTTC. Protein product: CATRVGTADEQFF.

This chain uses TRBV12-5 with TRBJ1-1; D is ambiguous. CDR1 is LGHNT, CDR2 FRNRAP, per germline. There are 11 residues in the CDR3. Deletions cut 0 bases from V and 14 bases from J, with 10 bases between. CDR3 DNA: TGTGCTAGTGGTTTGGTAGCCCCGTCGTTCTTT. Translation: CASGLVAPSFF.

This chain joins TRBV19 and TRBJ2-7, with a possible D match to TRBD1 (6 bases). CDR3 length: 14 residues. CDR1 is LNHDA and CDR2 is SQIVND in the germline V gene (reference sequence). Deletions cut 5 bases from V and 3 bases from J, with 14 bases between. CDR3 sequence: CASSGRYRDYEQYF. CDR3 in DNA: TGTGCCAGTAGTGGACGCTACAGGGACTACGAGCAGTACTTC.

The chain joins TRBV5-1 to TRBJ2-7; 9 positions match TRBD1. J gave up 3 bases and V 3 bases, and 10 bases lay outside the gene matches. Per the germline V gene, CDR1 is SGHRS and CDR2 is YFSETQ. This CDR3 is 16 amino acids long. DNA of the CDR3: TGCGCCAGCAGCTCAGACCGGGACAGGGAGAGCTACGAGCAGTACTTC. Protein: CASSSDRDRESYEQYF.

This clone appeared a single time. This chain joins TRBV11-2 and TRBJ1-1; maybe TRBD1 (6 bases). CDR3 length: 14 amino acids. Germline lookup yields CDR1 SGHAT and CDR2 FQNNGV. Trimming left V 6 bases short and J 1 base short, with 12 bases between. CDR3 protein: CASSFAGENTEAFF. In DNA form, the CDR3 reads TGTGCCAGCAGTTTCGCAGGGGAGAACACTGAAGCTTTCTTT.

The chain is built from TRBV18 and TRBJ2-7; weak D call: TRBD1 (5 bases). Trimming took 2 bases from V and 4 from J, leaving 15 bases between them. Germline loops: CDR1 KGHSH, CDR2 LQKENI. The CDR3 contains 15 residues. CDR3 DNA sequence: TGTGCCAGCTCACCAGAGCAGGGAAAACGTTACGAGCAGTACTTC. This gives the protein CASSPEQGKRYEQYF.

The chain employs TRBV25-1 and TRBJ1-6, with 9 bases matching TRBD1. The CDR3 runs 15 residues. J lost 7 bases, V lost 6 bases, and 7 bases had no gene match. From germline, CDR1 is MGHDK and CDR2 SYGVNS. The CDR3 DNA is TGTGCCAGCAGGGTACCCGGGACAGGGAATTCACCCCTCCACTTT. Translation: CASRVPGTGNSPLHF.

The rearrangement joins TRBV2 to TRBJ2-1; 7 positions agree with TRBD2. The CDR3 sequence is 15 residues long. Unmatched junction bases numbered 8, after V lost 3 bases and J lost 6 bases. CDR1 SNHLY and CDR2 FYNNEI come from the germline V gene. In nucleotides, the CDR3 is TGTGCCAGCAGTGATCGGAGGGAGGGCCGCAATGAGCAGTTCTTC. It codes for CASSDRREGRNEQFF.

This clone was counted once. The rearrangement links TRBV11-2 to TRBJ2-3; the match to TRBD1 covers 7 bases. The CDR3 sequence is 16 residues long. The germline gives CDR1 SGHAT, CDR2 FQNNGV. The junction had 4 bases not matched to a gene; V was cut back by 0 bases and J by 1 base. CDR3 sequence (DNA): TGTGCCAGCAGCTTAGACGGGACAGCGGGCACAGATACGCAGTATTTT. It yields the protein CASSLDGTAGTDTQYF.

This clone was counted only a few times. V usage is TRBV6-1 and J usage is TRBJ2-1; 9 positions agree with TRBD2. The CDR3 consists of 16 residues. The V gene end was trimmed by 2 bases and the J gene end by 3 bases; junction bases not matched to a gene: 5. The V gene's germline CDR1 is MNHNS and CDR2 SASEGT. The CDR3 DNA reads TGTGCCAGCAGTGAACAGGCGGGGGGGCACTACAATGAGCAGTTCTTC. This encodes CASSEQAGGHYNEQFF.

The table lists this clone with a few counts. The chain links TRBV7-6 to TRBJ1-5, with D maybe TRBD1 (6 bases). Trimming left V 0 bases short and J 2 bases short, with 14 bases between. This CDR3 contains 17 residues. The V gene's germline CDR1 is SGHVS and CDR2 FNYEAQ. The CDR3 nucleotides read TGTGCCAGCAGCTTAGCGTGGGCAGGGGATCGCAATCAGCCCCAGCATTTT. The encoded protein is CASSLAWAGDRNQPQHF.

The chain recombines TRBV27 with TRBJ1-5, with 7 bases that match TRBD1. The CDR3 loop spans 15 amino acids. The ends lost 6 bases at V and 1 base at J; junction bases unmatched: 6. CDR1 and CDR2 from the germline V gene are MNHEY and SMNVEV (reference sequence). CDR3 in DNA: TGTGCCAGCAGCATACAGGGGATAAGCAATCAGCCCCAGCATTTT. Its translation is CASSIQGISNQPQHF.

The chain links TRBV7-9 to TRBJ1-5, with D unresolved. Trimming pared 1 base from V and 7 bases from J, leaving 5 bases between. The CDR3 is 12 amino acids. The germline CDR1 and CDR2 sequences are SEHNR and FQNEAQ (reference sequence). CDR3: CASSLGEQPQHF. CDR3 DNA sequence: TGTGCCAGCAGCTTAGGAGAGCAGCCCCAGCATTTT. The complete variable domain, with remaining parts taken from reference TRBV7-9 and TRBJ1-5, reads DTGVSQNPRHKITKRGQNVTFRCDPISEHNRLYWYRQTLGQGPEFLTYFQNEAQLEKSRLLSDRFSAERPKGSFSTLEIQRTEQGDSAMYLCASSLGEQPQHFGDGTRLSIL.

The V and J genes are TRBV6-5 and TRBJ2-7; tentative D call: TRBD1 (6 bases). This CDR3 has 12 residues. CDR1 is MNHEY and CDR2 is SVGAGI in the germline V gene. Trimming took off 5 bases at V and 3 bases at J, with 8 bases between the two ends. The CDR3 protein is CASSKQGYEQYF. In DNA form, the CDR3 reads TGTGCCAGCAGTAAACAGGGCTACGAGCAGTACTTC.